The 28 T cell receptor beta chains presented below share a single source sample, sequenced in a study of blood T cell repertoires in COVID-19. Profiled with immunoSEQ multiplex PCR; TCRdb holds only in-frame clones, not every one. Altogether 200,000 to 300,000 clones are present, over 80% being singletons, with the ten largest covering around 5.5%. Sequencing was carried out using peripheral blood. The receptors originated from a human donor in a cohort sampled during active COVID-19.

The chain combines TRBV11-2 with TRBJ2-1; D perhaps matches TRBD2 (6 bases). The V and J ends lost 5 bases and 9 bases respectively, with 17 bases between them. The CDR3 length is 14 residues. Germline loops: CDR1 SGHAT, CDR2 FQNNGV. Here the CDR3 DNA reads TGTGCCAGCAGCCCCCGGGGAGGCGCCGGTGAGCAGTTCTTC. Its protein is CASSPRGGAGEQFF.

The chain recombines TRBV12-5 with TRBJ2-7; unclear D gene. Per germline, CDR1 LGHNT and CDR2 FRNRAP. Trimming shortened V by 5 bases and J by 3 bases, and 11 bases separated the two germline ends. This CDR3 comprises 13 residues. This chain's CDR3 is CASGPDTYYEQYF. The CDR3 nucleotides read TGTGCTAGTGGTCCTGACACCTACTACGAGCAGTACTTC.

The V gene is TRBV12-5, the J gene TRBJ1-1, with D tentatively TRBD1 (5 bases). Germline V gene lookup returns CDR1 LGHNT and CDR2 FRNRAP. The CDR3 spans 11 residues. Between the trimmed V and J ends, which lost 5 bases and 10 bases, there was a span of 11 bases. The CDR3 sequence is CASGPGLTAFF. The CDR3 DNA follows: TGTGCTAGTGGTCCAGGGTTAACAGCTTTCTTT.

The V gene is TRBV19, the J gene TRBJ1-5; D ambiguous. The CDR3 covers 15 residues. V was clipped by 6 bases and J by 1 base, with 13 bases between them. Germline-derived CDR1 and CDR2 are LNHDA and SQIVND (reference sequence). CDR3 nucleotide sequence: TGTGCCAGTAGCCCCCCGGGATTAAGCAATCAGCCCCAGCATTTT. Encoded protein: CASSPPGLSNQPQHF.

The V and J genes are TRBV19 and TRBJ2-1; a weak D match, TRBD1 (6 bases). The V end lost 11 bases, the J end lost 2 bases, and 16 bases lay between the germline ends. This CDR3 spans 14 amino acids. CDR1 is LNHDA, CDR2 SQIVND, per germline (reference sequence). CDR3 amino acids: CASLGASPYNEQFF. Written as DNA, the CDR3 is TGTGCCTCTTTGGGGGCATCCCCCTACAATGAGCAGTTCTTC.

This chain joins TRBV5-1 and TRBJ2-7; 7 bases fit TRBD1. This CDR3 is 13 amino acids long. CDR1 SGHRS and CDR2 YFSETQ come from the germline V gene. After removal of 2 bases from V and 6 bases from J, the junction contained 5 bases not matched to a gene. CDR3 amino acids: CASSLPAGGEQYF. The CDR3, as DNA: TGCGCCAGCAGCTTACCTGCAGGGGGCGAGCAGTACTTC.

The V and J genes are TRBV10-3 and TRBJ1-5; D unclear. The CDR3 length is 13 residues. The V gene's germline CDR1 is ENHRY and CDR2 SYGVKD. Trimming stripped 6 bases from V and 7 bases from J, with 13 bases between. In DNA form, the CDR3 reads TGTGCCATCAGCCAAACAGAAGAGCAGCCCCAGCATTTT. Protein: CAISQTEEQPQHF.

The gene calls are TRBV27 and TRBJ2-3; 10 nucleotides agree with TRBD2. V dropped 3 bases and J dropped 1; count of bases not matched to a gene: 4. The CDR3 consists of 16 residues. Germline CDR1 and CDR2: MNHEY and SMNVEV (reference sequence). The CDR3: CASSLGLAGGTDTQYF. In DNA form, the CDR3 reads TGTGCCAGCAGTTTGGGGCTAGCGGGGGGCACAGATACGCAGTATTTT.

This chain uses TRBV6-4 with TRBJ1-2; 8 bases are a match to TRBD1. Trimming cost V 6 bases and J 6 bases; bases outside gene matches: 6. This CDR3 is built from 13 residues. CDR1 and CDR2 (germline): MRHNA, SNTAGT. DNA for the CDR3: TGTGCCAGCAGCTTAGACAGGGGCAATGGCTACACCTTC. It is translated as CASSLDRGNGYTF.

The rearrangement uses TRBV27 and TRBJ1-1; 10 bases fit TRBD1. This CDR3 has 14 residues. V shed 2 bases and J 4 bases; nucleotides not matched to a gene: 1. The V gene's germline CDR1 is MNHEY and CDR2 SMNVEV (reference sequence). The CDR3 sequence is CASSLRTGGTEAFF. CDR3 nucleotide sequence: TGTGCCAGCAGTTTACGGACAGGGGGCACTGAAGCTTTCTTT.

The chain carries TRBV4-1 and TRBJ1-4; 9 positions match TRBD1. V gave up 2 bases and J gave up 6 bases; unmatched junction bases: 4. Germline V gene lookup returns CDR1 MGHRA and CDR2 YSYEKL. This CDR3 contains 15 residues. In DNA, the CDR3 is TGCGCCAGCAGCCAATATAGGACAGGGGATGAAAAACTGTTTTTT. This translates into CASSQYRTGDEKLFF.

Concerning this clone: A junction end diverges from the germline sequence, so it may reflect a read error. V and J are TRBV11-3 and TRBJ2-7, with D possibly being TRBD2 (5 bases). Germline V gene lookup returns CDR1 SGHNT and CDR2 YENEEA. The length of the CDR3 is 15 residues. The CDR3 here is CASSLDRARDYEQCF. The DNA of the CDR3 is TGTGCCAGCAGCTTAGATAGGGCGAGAGACTACGAGCAGTGCTTC.

The rearrangement joins TRBV10-3 to TRBJ1-1, with unresolved D. The germline CDR1 and CDR2 sequences are ENHRY and SYGVKD. This CDR3 is 14 amino acids long. The V end lost 0 bases, the J end lost 4 bases, and 9 bases lay between the germline ends. The CDR3 DNA follows: TGTGCCATCAGTGAGTCAAGGGAGGGCACTGAAGCTTTCTTT. Protein: CAISESREGTEAFF.

The chain carries TRBV7-8 and TRBJ2-7; 8 bases fit TRBD2. The CDR3 is made up of 13 amino acids. With V trimmed by 1 base and J by 6 bases, 2 bases remained unmatched. CDR1 is SGHVS, CDR2 FQNEAQ, per germline. CDR3 nucleotide sequence: TGTGCCAGCAGCTTAGGGCGGGGGGCCGAGCAGTACTTC. This gives the protein CASSLGRGAEQYF.

V is TRBV3-1 (or the pseudogene TRBV3-2) and J is TRBJ2-7; 7 bases map to TRBD2. This CDR3 is built from 15 residues. Losses at the gene ends were 6 bases for V and 0 bases for J; bases not matched to a gene: 8. Germline CDR1 is LGHDT and CDR2 is YNNKEL (reference sequence). CDR3 region: CASRGGTESSYEQYF. CDR3 bases: TGTGCCAGCAGGGGGGGGACTGAGAGCTCCTACGAGCAGTACTTC.

The chain has TRBV5-1 and TRBJ2-3, with D possibly matching TRBD2 (5 bases). V was cut by 5 bases and J by 7 bases, with 17 bases left in between. Germline CDR1 reads SGHRS; CDR2 reads YFSETQ. This CDR3 comprises 14 residues. The CDR3 region has the DNA TGCGCCAGCAGTCCCGGGGTAGATGGCTATACGCAGTATTTT. Protein sequence: CASSPGVDGYTQYF.

The V call is TRBV28, the J call TRBJ2-7; D may be TRBD1 (5 bases). The V and J ends lost 3 bases and 6 bases respectively, with 15 bases between them. This CDR3 is built from 14 residues. The germline CDR1 and CDR2 sequences are MDHEN and SYDVKM. The CDR3 sequence is CASSFGYGASEQYF. The CDR3, as DNA: TGTGCCAGCAGTTTTGGATATGGGGCGAGCGAGCAGTACTTC.

The gene calls are TRBV3-1 (or the pseudogene TRBV3-2) and TRBJ1-1, with 10 bases lining up with TRBD1. The CDR3 extends over 18 amino acids. The V gene end was trimmed by 0 bases and the J gene end by 7 bases; junction bases not matched to a gene: 14. Germline CDR1 and CDR2: LGHDT and YNNKEL (reference sequence). The CDR3 DNA reads as TGTGCCAGCAGCCAAGACCCCGGGACAGGGGCTCGGGTGGGTGAAGCTTTCTTT. Its translation is CASSQDPGTGARVGEAFF.

The rearrangement uses TRBV10-1 and TRBJ1-1; D call uncertain. The CDR3 contains 14 residues. From germline, CDR1 is WNHNN and CDR2 SYGVQD (reference sequence). V lost 3 bases, J lost 5 bases, and 13 bases lay in between. For the CDR3, the DNA is TGCGCCAGCAGTGATGAGGGTTTGCGGACTGAAGCTTTCTTT. Protein sequence: CASSDEGLRTEAFF.

The V gene is TRBV27, the J gene TRBJ2-7, with 9 bases identical to TRBD2. The CDR3 length is 14 residues. Germline assignment: CDR1 MNHEY and CDR2 SMNVEV (reference sequence). J lost 3 bases, V lost 6 bases, and 6 bases had no gene match. Here the CDR3 DNA reads TGTGCCAGCAGAGGTAGCGGGAGAGGCTACGAGCAGTACTTC. The encoded protein is CASRGSGRGYEQYF.

There are a few counts of this clone. The chain couples TRBV19 to TRBJ1-5, with 9 bases lining up with TRBD1. Germline values: CDR1 LNHDA, CDR2 SQIVND (reference sequence). Trimming at V came to 4 bases and at J to 6 bases, leaving 4 bases not matched to a gene. This CDR3 has 14 amino acids. CDR3 bases: TGTGCCAGTAGTACTCGACAGGGGGGTCAGCCCCAGCATTTT. Amino acids: CASSTRQGGQPQHF.

The chain uses TRBV6-5 and TRBJ1-4; perhaps TRBD1 as D (6 bases). Trimming left V 6 bases short and J 6 bases short, with 11 bases between. CDR1 and CDR2 from the germline V gene are MNHEY and SVGAGI. This CDR3 has 13 residues. CDR3 nucleotides: TGTGCCAGCAGGACAGGAGCGGATGAAAAACTGTTTTTT. The encoded protein is CASRTGADEKLFF.

This sequence joins TRBV11-3 and TRBJ2-5; possible D gene TRBD2, 6 bases. Germline V gives CDR1 SGHNT, CDR2 YENEEA. The CDR3 is 14 amino acids. V lost 3 bases and J lost 5, with 13 bases in between. The CDR3 loop reads CASSLLATGETQYF. The CDR3, as DNA: TGTGCCAGCAGCTTGCTAGCGACGGGGGAGACCCAGTACTTC.

The rearrangement links TRBV15 to TRBJ1-4; the match to TRBD1 covers 7 bases. Germline V gene data show CDR1 as LNHNV and CDR2 as YYDKDF (reference sequence). J gave up 8 bases and V 0 bases, and 6 bases lay outside the gene matches. CDR3 length: 15 amino acids. The CDR3, as DNA: TGTGCCACCAGCAGAGAGGCAGGGGGAGGCGAAAAACTGTTTTTT. Amino acid sequence: CATSREAGGGEKLFF.

The rearrangement joins TRBV6-4 to TRBJ2-3; 10 nucleotides align to TRBD2. CDR1 and CDR2 from the germline V gene are MRHNA and SNTAGT. The CDR3 has 16 amino acids. V shed 2 bases and J 4 bases; nucleotides not matched to a gene: 6. CDR3 coding DNA: TGTGCCAGCAGTGACAAGTCCCTAGCGGGAGCAGATACGCAGTATTTT. Translating gives CASSDKSLAGADTQYF.

The chain carries TRBV19 and TRBJ1-2; a weak D match, TRBD1 (6 bases). V lost 1 base and J 3 bases, leaving 12 bases between the germline ends. Germline loops: CDR1 LNHDA, CDR2 SQIVND (reference sequence). This CDR3 has 15 residues. The CDR3 bases are TGTGCCAGTAGTATAGCCCGGACAGACTACTATGGCTACACCTTC. The encoded protein is CASSIARTDYYGYTF.

This chain links TRBV10-3 with TRBJ1-1, with TRBD1 identical over 11 bases. The CDR3 has 13 amino acids. J gave up 5 bases and V 8 bases, and 4 bases lay outside the gene matches. The germline CDR1 and CDR2 sequences are ENHRY and SYGVKD. The CDR3 loop is CAIAGTGGTEAFF. The DNA of the CDR3 is TGTGCCATCGCCGGGACAGGGGGTACTGAAGCTTTCTTT.

The chain employs TRBV19 and TRBJ1-5; 7 nucleotides agree with TRBD1. J lost 5 bases, V lost 5 bases, and 3 bases had no gene match. This CDR3 is 13 amino acids long. Germline V gene sequence: CDR1 LNHDA, CDR2 SQIVND (reference sequence). CDR3 region: CASSVGTDQPQHF. Written as DNA, the CDR3 is TGTGCCAGTAGTGTCGGGACAGATCAGCCCCAGCATTTT.